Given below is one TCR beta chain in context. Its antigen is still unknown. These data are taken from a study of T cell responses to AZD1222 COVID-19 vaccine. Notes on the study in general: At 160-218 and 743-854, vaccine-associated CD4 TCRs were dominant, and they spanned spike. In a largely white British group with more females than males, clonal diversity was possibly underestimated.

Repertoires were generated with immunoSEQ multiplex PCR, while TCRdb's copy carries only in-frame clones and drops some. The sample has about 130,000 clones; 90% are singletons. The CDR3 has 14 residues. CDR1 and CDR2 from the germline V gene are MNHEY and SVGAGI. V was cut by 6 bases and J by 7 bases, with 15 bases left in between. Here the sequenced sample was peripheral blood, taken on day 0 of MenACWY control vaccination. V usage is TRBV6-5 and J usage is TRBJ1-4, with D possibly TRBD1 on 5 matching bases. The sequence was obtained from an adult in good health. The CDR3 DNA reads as TGTGCCAGCAGAACGGGTGGGCAGGGTGAAAAACTGTTTTTT. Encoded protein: CASRTGGQGEKLFF.